This TCR beta chain originates from a study of blood T cell repertoires in COVID-19. Study in general: PBMCs, B-cell-depleted T cells, or T cells were the source of the cDNA or gDNA that made up the material.

Method: immunoSEQ multiplex PCR; TCRdb's copy keeps in-frame clones and lacks some. The sample lists 150,000 to 250,000 clones, about nine tenths occurring once. The clonotype comes from a woman aged 25-40 years who had recovered from COVID-19. Sample: PBMCs or T cells enriched from blood (not recorded which).

The CDR3 DNA sequence: TGTGCCAGCACCGCGGCGGCAGGGGGAAATGGCTACACCTTC. It codes for CASTAAAGGNGYTF. V usage is TRBV27 and J usage is TRBJ1-2; 7 positions match TRBD1. The CDR3 loop spans 14 amino acids. CDR1 and CDR2 (germline): MNHEY, SMNVEV (reference sequence). Trimming took 7 bases from V and 6 from J; bases not matched to a gene: 11.